This T cell receptor beta chain was obtained from a study of blood T cell repertoires in COVID-19. Germline CDR1 reads MDHEN; CDR2 reads SYDVKM. With 3 bases removed from V and 5 bases from J, the gap between germline ends came to 19 bases. CDR3 length: 16 amino acids. Sequencing used immunoSEQ multiplex PCR; TCRdb keeps in-frame clones, though not all of them. The data show around 280,000 clones, with roughly 89% seen just once and approximately 1.5% held by the top ten. The participants were between about 18 and 90 years old and came from about two dozen US areas. This receptor was taken from a woman aged 18-29 years with acute COVID-19. What was sequenced was PBMCs or T cells enriched from blood (not recorded which). The chain couples TRBV28 to TRBJ1-2; D may be TRBD1 (6 bases). The DNA for the CDR3 is TGTGCCAGCAGTTTCGATGCGGGGGCCCAAACTTATGGCTACACCTTC. It is translated as CASSFDAGAQTYGYTF.